The source of this T cell receptor (beta chain) is a study of human T cells and chemical hapten exposure. Noted time point: patch test 1, 2 weeks after DPC sensitization. Sample treatment: therapeutic diphenylcyclopropenone sensitization with weekly scalp DPC. CDR1 and CDR2 from the germline V gene are SNHLY and FYNNEI. CDR3 length: 13 residues. V lost 6 bases, J lost 4 bases, and 5 bases stayed unmatched. TCRdb reprocessed the RACE reads via MiXCR and lists one record per CDR3 protein. The table records approximately 340,000 distinct CDR3 sequences, under 8% of them present only once. The sample consisted of whole blood, taken in connection with sensitization to the hapten diphenylcyclopropenone (DPC). This sequence originates from a woman between 18 and 30 years old with alopecia areata. Some clones in this sample may be carry-over from other donors' samples. This chain joins TRBV2 and TRBJ1-1; TRBD1 matches at 7 bases. The CDR3 DNA is TGTGCCAGCAGCCCGACAGGGAGCACTGAAGCTTTCTTT. Translating it yields CASSPTGSTEAFF. Supplemented by reference TRBV2 and TRBJ1-1, the full variable domain reads EPEVTQTPSHQVTQMGQEVILRCVPISNHLYFYWYRQILGQKVEFLVSFYNNEISEKSEIFDDQFSVERPDGSNFTLKIRSTKLEDSAMYFCASSPTGSTEAFFGQGTRLTVV.